The 12 T cell receptor beta chains below all came from one sample that was sequenced in a study of shared clonotypes between healthy human individuals. Generated by immunoSEQ multiplex PCR, the TCRdb table keeps only in-frame clones and is missing some. The sample lists nearly 750,000 clones, roughly 72% occurring once. The material sequenced was memory CD4+ T cells sorted from blood. As to subset: CD45RA-negative fraction. The receptors here all came from a woman aged 25 to 39 in good health.

This CDR3 reads CASSIEEQFYNEQFF. The CDR3, as DNA: TGTGCCAGTAGTATAGAGGAGCAGTTCTACAATGAGCAGTTCTTC. V and J are TRBV19 and TRBJ2-1; D is unresolved. Trimming took off 0 bases at V and 3 bases at J, with 9 bases between the two ends. The CDR3 length is 15 residues. Germline values: CDR1 LNHDA, CDR2 SQIVND (reference sequence).

This chain uses TRBV19 with TRBJ1-1, with 10 bases matching TRBD1. The CDR3 loop spans 16 amino acids. From germline, CDR1 is LNHDA and CDR2 SQIVND (reference sequence). The V gene end was trimmed by 4 bases and the J gene end by 6 bases; junction bases not matched to a gene: 11. This CDR3 reads CASSTLGDDRGPEAFF. The CDR3 DNA is TGTGCCAGTAGTACATTGGGGGACGACAGGGGGCCTGAAGCTTTCTTT.

The gene calls are TRBV30 and TRBJ1-3; 7 bases line up with TRBD1. Germline V gene data show CDR1 as GTSNPN and CDR2 as SVGIG (reference sequence). Trimming cost V 2 bases and J 2 bases; bases outside gene matches: 6. The CDR3 runs to 15 residues. CDR3 bases: TGTGCCTGGAGTCAAGGGACAGCTACTGGAAACACCATATATTTT. Translation gives CAWSQGTATGNTIYF.

The V and J genes are TRBV4-2 and TRBJ1-3; D gene unclear. The CDR3 loop spans 15 amino acids. The germline gives CDR1 LGHNA, CDR2 YNFKEQ. The V end lost 4 bases, the J end lost 1 base, and 11 bases lay between the germline ends. The CDR3 coding sequence is TGTGCCAGCAGCCTCGACGGCAGTTCTGGAAACACCATATATTTT. Translating gives CASSLDGSSGNTIYF.

This chain links TRBV13 with TRBJ2-4; possible D gene TRBD1, 6 bases. The CDR3 is made up of 14 amino acids. Germline loops: CDR1 PRHDT, CDR2 FYEKMQ (reference sequence). V was shortened by 5 bases and J by 9 bases, with 17 bases between the two germline ends. CDR3 sequence: CASSPPTRGGIQYF. The CDR3, as DNA: TGTGCCAGCAGCCCCCCCACTAGAGGGGGCATTCAGTACTTC.

The V gene is TRBV7-6, the J gene TRBJ1-2; D is unclear. CDR1 is SGHVS and CDR2 is FNYEAQ in the germline V gene. The CDR3 spans 15 residues. V lost 3 bases to trimming and J lost 0 bases, with 11 bases between them. This chain's CDR3 is CASSLDLSANYGYTF. The CDR3 coding sequence is TGTGCCAGCAGCTTGGACCTTTCGGCTAACTATGGCTACACCTTC.

About this clone itself: Other DNA sequences within the sample encode an identical CDR3. The DNA of the CDR3 is TGTGCCTGGAGTGTATCGGGCTACGAGCAGTACTTC. Its protein is CAWSVSGYEQYF. The rearrangement uses TRBV30 and TRBJ2-7; no clear D gene. The CDR3 is 12 amino acids. Trimming left V 0 bases short and J 3 bases short, with 6 bases between. The V gene's germline CDR1 is GTSNPN and CDR2 SVGIG (reference sequence).

This clone was picked up a small number of times. This chain connects TRBV5-1 to TRBJ2-2; TRBD2 agrees at 13 bases. The CDR3 contains 18 residues. Germline CDR1 is SGHRS and CDR2 is YFSETQ. V gave up 4 bases and J gave up 9 bases; unmatched junction bases: 15. The CDR3 sequence: CASSRRNGLAGDFRELFF. The CDR3 DNA is TGCGCCAGCAGCCGCAGGAATGGACTAGCGGGAGACTTCCGGGAGCTGTTTTTT.

The chain is built from TRBV10-2 and TRBJ2-7; the D is unclear. Germline V CDR1 and CDR2: WSHSY, SAAADI. V dropped 3 bases and J dropped 2 bases, with 11 bases sitting between them. The CDR3 loop spans 14 amino acids. In nucleotides, the CDR3 is TGCGCCAGCAGTGAATGGAGACGGACCTACGAGCAGTACTTC. This translates into CASSEWRRTYEQYF.

The chain combines TRBV9 with TRBJ1-1; a possible D gene is TRBD1 (5 bases). This CDR3 region has 14 residues. Per germline, CDR1 SGDLS and CDR2 YYNGEE. V was pared by 2 bases and J by 4 bases, with 12 bases between. This CDR3 is CASSVLDIGTEAFF. As DNA, the CDR3 is TGTGCCAGCAGCGTCCTGGACATCGGCACTGAAGCTTTCTTT. The full variable domain, completed using reference TRBV9 and TRBJ1-1, is DSGVTQTPKHLITATGQRVTLRCSPRSGDLSVYWYQQSLDQGLQFLIQYYNGEERAKGNILERFSAQQFPDLHSELNLSSLELGDSALYFCASSVLDIGTEAFFGQGTRLTVV.

This clone was seen just once. The chain couples TRBV15 to TRBJ2-5; the D is unclear. The germline V and J ends were trimmed by 0 bases and 4 bases, with 6 bases remaining between them. CDR3 length equals 13 residues. CDR1 LNHNV and CDR2 YYDKDF come from the germline V gene (reference sequence). CDR3 nucleotide sequence: TGTGCCACCAGCAGAGATTTGGGAGAGACCCAGTACTTC. Translated, it gives CATSRDLGETQYF.

This clone was picked up a small number of times. The chain carries TRBV15 and TRBJ2-7; 7 nucleotides match TRBD2. J was trimmed by 0 bases and V by 1 base; bases with no gene match: 9. The CDR3 is 17 amino acids. Germline-derived CDR1 and CDR2 are LNHNV and YYDKDF (reference sequence). The CDR3, as DNA: TGTGCCACCAGCAGAGCCCACCTAACTAGCGACTCCTACGAGCAGTACTTC. Protein product: CATSRAHLTSDSYEQYF.